The rows below give T cell receptor beta chains drawn from one sample of a study of cytomegalovirus exposure and HLA in healthy donors. Some clones are missing from TCRdb's copy, which holds only in-frame ones; the method was immunoSEQ multiplex PCR. The sample carries 100,000 to 120,000 clones, roughly four fifths recorded once. Sequencing input: PBMCs. These receptors were taken from a man aged 35 to 55 in good health and CMV-seronegative. Each CDR3 is given with its conserved first and last residue. The D gene is left open where the match is weak. Size is omitted from some rows. Given values are once, few, many or a class for expanded clones.

TRBV19,TRBD1,TRBJ2-7,-,TGTGCCAGTAGTCCCGGGACAGGGGTTTACGAGCAGTACTTC,CASSPGTGVYEQYF
TRBV5-6,-,TRBJ1-2,-,TGTGCCAGCAGCTTTAGATCGGACTACTATGGCTACACCTTC,CASSFRSDYYGYTF
TRBV29-1,-,TRBJ1-1,-,TGCAGCAGCGTTGGGGGCAAGGGCTTCATGAACACTGAAGCTTTCTTT,CSSVGGKGFMNTEAFF
TRBV6-5,TRBD2,TRBJ2-1,-,TGTGCCAGCAGTTACTCTGTAGCGGGGGGCTACAATGAGCAGTTCTTC,CASSYSVAGGYNEQFF
TRBV4-3,-,TRBJ2-5,-,TGCGCCAGCAGCCTGGACTTCTTGAAGACCCAGTACTTC,CASSLDFLKTQYF
TRBV4-2,-,TRBJ2-7,-,TGTGCCAGCAGCCAAGATTTGGACAGTTGGGGGGGTTACGAGCAGTACTTC,CASSQDLDSWGGYEQYF
TRBV5-6,TRBD1,TRBJ2-7,-,TGTGCCAGCAGCGGGACAGAAAAACCCTACGAGCAGTACTTC,CASSGTEKPYEQYF
TRBV25-1,-,TRBJ2-2,few,TGTGCCAGCAAATGGCGGGGCACCGGGGAGCTGCTTTTT,CASKWRGTGELLF
TRBV28,-,TRBJ2-7,-,TGTGCCAGCGCCAGGGGAGGGTCGAACGAGCAGTACTTC,CASARGGSNEQYF
TRBV28,-,TRBJ1-5,-,TGTGCCAGCAGTTTAGAGAGTCTCCGCAATCAGCCCCAGCATTTT,CASSLESLRNQPQHF
TRBV7-2,-,TRBJ1-3,-,TGTGCCAGCAGCTTATCTGTGGGAAACACCATATATTTT,CASSLSVGNTIYF
TRBV7-7,TRBD2,TRBJ2-5,-,TGTGCCAGCAGCTCGGTAGCGGGAGAGACCCAGTACTTC,CASSSVAGETQYF
TRBV28,-,TRBJ2-7,few,TGTGCCAGCAGGAGACAGGTTTCCTCCTACGAGCAGTACTTC,CASRRQVSSYEQYF
TRBV18,-,TRBJ1-5,-,TGTGCCAGCTCGACGACTGAAAATCAGCCCCAGCATTTT,CASSTTENQPQHF
TRBV5-1,TRBD1,TRBJ1-2,-,TGCGCCAGCAGCGAAAAGACAGGGGACTATGGCTACACCTTC,CASSEKTGDYGYTF
TRBV15,TRBD1,TRBJ2-5,-,TGTGCCACCAGCAGGGACAGGAACGTCGAGACCCAGTACTTC,CATSRDRNVETQYF
TRBV9,TRBD1,TRBJ1-2,-,TGTGCCAGCAGCCCAGAGACAGGGGGCTATGGCTACACCTTC,CASSPETGGYGYTF
TRBV18,-,TRBJ1-2,-,TGTGCCAGCTCATTCTATGACAGTGACTATGGCTACACCTTC,CASSFYDSDYGYTF
TRBV7-9,TRBD1,TRBJ2-7,-,TGTGCCAGCAGCTTAGAACCCGGGACAGGGAGGGACGAGCAGTACTTC,CASSLEPGTGRDEQYF
TRBV27,-,TRBJ1-1,-,TGTGCCAGCAGTTTTTTCGGTAAGAACACTGAAGCTTTCTTT,CASSFFGKNTEAFF
TRBV27,-,TRBJ1-1,-,TGTGCCAGCAAAATGGCCGGAGTCCACACTGAAGCTTTCTTT,CASKMAGVHTEAFF
TRBV15,-,TRBJ1-1,-,TGTGCCACCAGCAGGGGGACGGGGGGCCCGAACACTGAAGCTTTCTTT,CATSRGTGGPNTEAFF
TRBV9,TRBD1,TRBJ1-2,few,TGTGCCAGCAGCGTAGAGGGGGTCAGGGGGGCTTCTGGCTACACCTTC,CASSVEGVRGASGYTF
TRBV5-1,TRBD2,TRBJ2-5,-,TGCGCCAGCAGCTTGGGTCTAGCGGGACAAGAGACCCAGTACTTC,CASSLGLAGQETQYF
TRBV5-4,TRBD1,TRBJ1-2,-,TGTGCCAGCAGCTTGGCGGGGACAGTCTATGGCTACACCTTC,CASSLAGTVYGYTF
TRBV19,-,TRBJ2-1,-,TGTGCCAGTAGTATCCAGTACAATGAGCAGTTCTTC,CASSIQYNEQFF
TRBV7-9,-,TRBJ1-4,few,TGTGCCAGCAGCTTAGAGGGGCGGAATGTTGAAAAACTGTTTTTT,CASSLEGRNVEKLFF
TRBV19,-,TRBJ1-1,few,TGTGCCAGTAGCCCGACAACACAGTCTACTGAAGCTTTCTTT,CASSPTTQSTEAFF